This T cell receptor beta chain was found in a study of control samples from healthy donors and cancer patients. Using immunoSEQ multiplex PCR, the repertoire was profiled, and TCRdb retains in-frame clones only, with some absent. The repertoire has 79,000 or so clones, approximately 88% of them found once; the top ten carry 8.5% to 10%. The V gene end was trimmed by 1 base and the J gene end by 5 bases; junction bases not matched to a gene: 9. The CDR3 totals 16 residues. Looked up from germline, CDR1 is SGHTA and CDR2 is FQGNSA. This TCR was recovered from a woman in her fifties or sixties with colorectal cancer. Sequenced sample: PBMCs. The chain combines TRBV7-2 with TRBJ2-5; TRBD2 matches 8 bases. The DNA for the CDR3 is TGTGCCAGCAGCTTAGTGAGTGGGACTAGGGTGGAGACCCAGTACTTC. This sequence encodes CASSLVSGTRVETQYF.